This TCR beta chain was captured in a study of technical replicates of blood from several donors. V was cut by 0 bases and J by 5 bases, with 5 bases left in between. The CDR3 spans 13 residues. From germline, CDR1 is SEHNR and CDR2 FQNEAQ (reference sequence). TCRdb's table, derived via immunoSEQ multiplex PCR, lists solely in-frame clones and lacks some. The sample records about 74,000 clones, 75% to 85% being singletons. The TCR sequence derives from a human donor in good health. Some clones in this sample may be carry-over from other donors' samples. The rearrangement joins TRBV7-9 to TRBJ1-5; a possible D gene is TRBD1 (5 bases). The sample comprised PBMCs. The DNA of the CDR3 is TGTGCCAGCAGCTTAGCGACAGATCAGCCCCAGCATTTT. It translates to CASSLATDQPQHF.